The 32 T cell receptor beta chains reported below all come from one sample, sequenced in a study of blood T cell repertoires in COVID-19. Generated by immunoSEQ multiplex PCR, the TCRdb table keeps only in-frame clones and is missing some. The sample holds about 240,000 clones, 75% to 90% seen once. Specimen: peripheral blood. The receptors stem from a woman in her fifties or sixties with active or convalescent COVID-19.

The chain combines TRBV5-1 with TRBJ2-1; 11 positions agree with TRBD2. The CDR3 runs to 16 residues. Germline V gives CDR1 SGHRS, CDR2 YFSETQ. Trimming removed 7 bases from V and 7 bases from J; junction bases left unmatched: 13. CDR3 in amino acids: CASDYIAGGPRNEQFF. CDR3 DNA sequence: TGCGCCAGCGACTATATAGCGGGGGGGCCACGGAATGAGCAGTTCTTC.

V usage is TRBV6-6 and J usage is TRBJ1-2; TRBD1 aligns across 12 bases. The CDR3 is 17 amino acids. Unmatched junction bases numbered 11, after V lost 7 bases and J lost 2 bases. Germline values: CDR1 MNHNY, CDR2 SVGAGI (reference sequence). The CDR3 spells CASTRRGDRGQNYGYTF. DNA for the CDR3: TGTGCCAGCACTCGCAGGGGGGACAGGGGGCAGAACTATGGCTACACCTTC.

V is TRBV30 and J is TRBJ2-2; TRBD2 agrees at 12 bases. The CDR3 length is 16 residues. CDR1 is GTSNPN and CDR2 is SVGIG in the germline V gene (reference sequence). After removal of 5 bases from V and 4 bases from J, the junction contained 8 bases not matched to a gene. CDR3 region: CAWGNPSGGVTGELFF. The CDR3 DNA sequence: TGTGCCTGGGGTAACCCTAGCGGGGGGGTCACCGGGGAGCTGTTTTTT.

V and J are TRBV27 and TRBJ1-1; 9 bases fit TRBD1. V lost 7 bases to trimming and J lost 10 bases; unmatched junction nucleotides: 10. The CDR3 totals 13 residues. Germline values: CDR1 MNHEY, CDR2 SMNVEV (reference sequence). CDR3 loop: CASTTRQGVRAFF. The CDR3 region has the DNA TGTGCCAGCACCACCAGACAGGGGGTAAGAGCTTTCTTT.

The genes are TRBV30 and TRBJ2-5; TRBD2 agrees at 9 bases. Looked up from germline, CDR1 is GTSNPN and CDR2 is SVGIG (reference sequence). The length of the CDR3 is 15 residues. The V segment lost 3 bases and the J segment 5 bases; nucleotides outside the gene matches: 10. The CDR3 DNA follows: TGTGCCTGGAGGGCGGCTGGGCTAGCGGGGGAGACCCAGTACTTC. It encodes CAWRAAGLAGETQYF. Full variable domain (outside the CDR3, taken from reference TRBV30 and TRBJ2-5): SQTIHQWPATLVQPVGSPLSLECTVEGTSNPNLYWYRQAAGRGLQLLFYSVGIGQISSEVPQNLSASRPQDRQFILSSKKLLLSDSGFYLCAWRAAGLAGETQYFGPGTRLLVL.

The chain carries TRBV11-2 and TRBJ1-4, with no clear D. Germline CDR1 reads SGHAT; CDR2 reads FQNNGV. CDR3 length: 14 residues. Trimming removed 3 bases at V and 4 bases at J, with 9 bases between. This CDR3 is CASSLGRVNEKLFF. CDR3 DNA: TGTGCCAGCAGCTTGGGCCGTGTTAATGAAAAACTGTTTTTT. Full variable domain (remainder filled in from reference TRBV11-2 and TRBJ1-4): EAGVAQSPRYKIIEKRQSVAFWCNPISGHATLYWYQQILGQGPKLLIQFQNNGVVDDSQLPKDRFSAERLKGVDSTLKIQPAKLEDSAVYLCASSLGRVNEKLFFGSGTQLSVL.

The genes are TRBV2 and TRBJ1-2; TRBD1 matches 11 bases. This CDR3 has 15 amino acids. Germline V gene lookup returns CDR1 SNHLY and CDR2 FYNNEI. The V segment lost 6 bases and the J segment 5 bases; nucleotides outside the gene matches: 8. The CDR3 region has the DNA TGTGCCAGCAGCAATGGACAGGGGGCTCGTTATGGCTACACCTTC. It encodes CASSNGQGARYGYTF.

The rearrangement joins TRBV30 to TRBJ2-3, with D tentatively TRBD2 (5 bases). CDR1 is GTSNPN, CDR2 SVGIG, per germline (reference sequence). The CDR3 consists of 13 residues. The germline V and J ends were trimmed by 2 bases and 4 bases, with 10 bases remaining between them. CDR3 in amino acids: CAWSWSEADTQYF. The CDR3 DNA follows: TGTGCCTGGAGTTGGTCGGAGGCAGATACGCAGTATTTT.

V and J are TRBV11-2 and TRBJ1-2, with a tentative D call TRBD1 (6 bases). Per germline, CDR1 SGHAT and CDR2 FQNNGV. The CDR3 consists of 17 residues. V was pared by 5 bases and J by 2 bases, with 21 bases between. CDR3 loop: CASSKLVSGVVNYGYTF. CDR3 DNA: TGTGCCAGCAGCAAGTTGGTATCAGGGGTCGTAAACTATGGCTACACCTTC.

The J gene is TRBJ1-2, the V gene TRBV5-3; 9 bases agree with TRBD1. TRBV5-3 is treated as an ORF (open reading frame) with a function not yet certain. V dropped 5 bases and J dropped 4; count of bases not matched to a gene: 6. The CDR3 covers 14 residues. CDR3 residues: CARSRPTGGYGYTF. CDR3 nucleotides: TGTGCCAGAAGTCGCCCGACAGGGGGCTATGGCTACACCTTC.

The chain couples TRBV7-9 to TRBJ2-1, with TRBD2 identical over 13 bases. The CDR3 extends over 18 amino acids. In germline, CDR1 is SEHNR, CDR2 FQNEAQ (reference sequence). V shed 4 bases and J 0 bases; nucleotides not matched to a gene: 6. The CDR3 nucleotides read TGTGCCAGCAGCTGGACTAGCGGGGGCCTTAGCTCCTACAATGAGCAGTTCTTC. The encoded protein is CASSWTSGGLSSYNEQFF.

This sequence joins TRBV3-1 (or the pseudogene TRBV3-2) and TRBJ2-5; D is possibly TRBD2 (6 bases). The CDR3 contains 13 residues. V was trimmed by 1 base and J by 5 bases, leaving 8 bases between them. Germline CDR1 LGHDT, CDR2 YNNKEL (reference sequence). This CDR3 reads CASSQAGGETQYF. The CDR3 DNA reads as TGTGCCAGCAGCCAAGCTGGGGGGGAGACCCAGTACTTC.

This clone came up a few times. The chain has TRBV19 and TRBJ1-6; D may be TRBD1 (5 bases). This CDR3 is 13 amino acids long. Germline V gene sequence: CDR1 LNHDA, CDR2 SQIVND (reference sequence). The V end was cut by 11 bases, the J end by 7 bases, with 15 bases between. This CDR3 is CASKHGGNSPLHF. CDR3 in DNA: TGTGCCTCAAAACACGGGGGGAATTCACCCCTCCACTTT.

The chain's CDR3 is CATSSDTGTGGLYYGYTF. In DNA, the CDR3 is TGTGCCACCAGCAGCGATACCGGGACAGGGGGCCTGTACTATGGCTACACCTTC. The chain uses TRBV15 and TRBJ1-2, with 12 bases that match TRBD1. Germline CDR1 LNHNV, CDR2 YYDKDF (reference sequence). CDR3 length: 18 amino acids. Germline trimming cut 3 bases from V and 3 bases from J; bases unmatched to any gene: 11.

J is TRBJ1-1 and V is TRBV7-9; D ambiguous. This CDR3 spans 13 amino acids. Trimming removed 3 bases from V and 1 base from J, with 6 bases in between. Germline V lookup: CDR1 SEHNR, CDR2 FQNEAQ (reference sequence). This CDR3 reads CASSLSGNTEAFF. In nucleotides, the CDR3 is TGTGCCAGCAGCTTGTCGGGGAACACTGAAGCTTTCTTT.

The genes are TRBV7-9 and TRBJ1-2, with 9 bases lining up with TRBD1. The germline V gene has CDR1 SEHNR and CDR2 FQNEAQ (reference sequence). V dropped 4 bases and J dropped 5; count of bases not matched to a gene: 11. This CDR3 contains 16 residues. The CDR3 nucleotides are TGTGCCAGCAGCTCAACCGGGACAGGGAACTATTATGGCTACACCTTC. Translation gives CASSSTGTGNYYGYTF.

V is TRBV7-7 and J is TRBJ2-5; 11 bases fit TRBD1. J lost 5 bases, V lost 4 bases, and 6 bases had no gene match. The CDR3 runs to 15 residues. The V gene's germline CDR1 is SSHAT and CDR2 FNYEAQ (reference sequence). The CDR3 DNA follows: TGTGCCAGCAGCTCCCGGGACAGGGGGTTTGAGACCCAGTACTTC. Its translation: CASSSRDRGFETQYF.

The chain carries TRBV5-5 and TRBJ2-7, with TRBD1 matching 9 bases. CDR3 size: 15 residues. J was trimmed by 3 bases and V by 1 base; bases with no gene match: 5. Per the germline V gene, CDR1 is SGHKS and CDR2 is YYEKEE (reference sequence). CDR3 nucleotide sequence: TGTGCCAGCAGCTTGTTTGGGACAGGGAACTACGAGCAGTACTTC. Its protein is CASSLFGTGNYEQYF.

The chain joins TRBV7-3 to TRBJ2-2; TRBD2 agrees at 14 bases. Per the germline V gene, CDR1 is SGHTA and CDR2 is FQGTGA. After removal of 5 bases from V and 4 bases from J, the junction contained 3 bases not matched to a gene. The length of the CDR3 is 16 residues. As DNA, the CDR3 is TGTGCCAGCAGCCCAGGACTAGCGGGGGGCACCGGGGAGCTGTTTTTT. It translates to CASSPGLAGGTGELFF.

This sequence joins TRBV6-6 and TRBJ1-4; no definite D call. Germline CDR1 is MNHNY and CDR2 is SVGAGI (reference sequence). This CDR3 contains 15 residues. V lost 5 bases and J 0 bases, leaving 10 bases between the germline ends. The chain's CDR3 is CASSTRDSTNEKLFF. DNA of the CDR3: TGTGCCAGCAGTACTCGGGATTCAACTAATGAAAAACTGTTTTTT.

This chain links TRBV4-3 with TRBJ1-2; no clear D. CDR1 and CDR2 from the germline V gene are LGHNA and YSLEER. CDR3 length: 15 amino acids. With 0 bases removed from V and 4 bases from J, the gap between germline ends came to 12 bases. The CDR3 sequence is CASSQDLGGIYGYTF. CDR3 DNA sequence: TGCGCCAGCAGCCAAGATCTAGGCGGAATCTATGGCTACACCTTC.

Remarks on this clone: Compared with germline, one end of the junction differs, possibly owing to a read error. V is TRBV18 and J is TRBJ1-1; D might be TRBD1 (6 bases). This CDR3 is 14 amino acids long. Germline lookup yields CDR1 KGHSH and CDR2 LQKENI. The CDR3, as DNA: TGTGCCAGCTCGCCACCCGGACAGTTCACTGAAGCTTTCTTT. Protein product: CASSPPGQFTEAFF.

The DNA of the CDR3 is TGTGCCAGCAGTTTATTCGGGCAGGGCAAAGCTTTCTTT. Translation: CASSLFGQGKAFF. The rearrangement uses TRBV12-3 or TRBV12-4 and TRBJ1-1, with D tentatively TRBD1 (5 bases). The CDR3 extends over 13 amino acids. Trimming shortened V by 2 bases and J by 9 bases, and 13 bases separated the two germline ends.

The chain combines TRBV19 with TRBJ2-4, with D maybe TRBD1 (6 bases). This CDR3 has 15 residues. V was pared by 8 bases and J by 0 bases, with 14 bases between. The germline gives CDR1 LNHDA, CDR2 SQIVND (reference sequence). Here the CDR3 reads CASGEQGTAKNIQYF. The DNA for the CDR3 is TGTGCCAGTGGAGAACAGGGAACAGCCAAAAACATTCAGTACTTC. The whole variable domain, filled in from reference TRBV19 and TRBJ2-4, reads DGGITQSPKYLFRKEGQNVTLSCEQNLNHDAMYWYRQDPGQGLRLIYYSQIVNDFQKGDIAEGYSVSREKKESFPLTVTSAQKNPTAFYLCASGEQGTAKNIQYFGAGTRLSVL.

This clone has ten or more counts. The chain is built from TRBV29-1 and TRBJ2-3, with a tentative D call TRBD1 (5 bases). Per germline, CDR1 SQVTM and CDR2 ANQGSEA. Trimming removed 3 bases from V and 1 base from J, with 8 bases in between. This CDR3 is built from 13 residues. In DNA form, the CDR3 reads TGCAGCGTTGACAGGGCGGGCACAGATACGCAGTATTTT. It yields the protein CSVDRAGTDTQYF.

This sequence joins TRBV11-2 and TRBJ1-1; D ambiguous. The CDR3 extends over 13 amino acids. The V end lost 2 bases, the J end lost 1 base, and 5 bases lay between the germline ends. Germline values: CDR1 SGHAT, CDR2 FQNNGV. CDR3 sequence (DNA): TGTGCCAGCAGCTTAAGCTGGAACACTGAAGCTTTCTTT. Amino acid sequence: CASSLSWNTEAFF.

The chain joins TRBV7-8 to TRBJ2-3; TRBD2 agrees at 9 bases. The junction had 8 bases not matched to a gene; V was cut back by 5 bases and J by 2 bases. The CDR3 length is 16 residues. CDR1 SGHVS and CDR2 FQNEAQ come from the germline V gene. CDR3 bases: TGTGCCAGCAGCCCCCAAGCGGGGGGAAACACAGATACGCAGTATTTT. Residues: CASSPQAGGNTDTQYF.

The chain combines TRBV5-4 with TRBJ2-3; 13 bases fit TRBD2. V trimming: 4 bases; J trimming: 2 bases; junction bases outside the gene matches: 4. Per the germline V gene, CDR1 is SGHNT and CDR2 is YYREEE (reference sequence). The CDR3 totals 16 residues. CDR3 nucleotides: TGTGCCAGCAGCCCCGGGACTAGCGGGGTCACAGATACGCAGTATTTT. Translating gives CASSPGTSGVTDTQYF.

The chain links TRBV6-6 to TRBJ1-1, with 8 bases aligning to TRBD1. The CDR3 loop spans 14 amino acids. Germline V gene lookup returns CDR1 MNHNY and CDR2 SVGAGI (reference sequence). V gave up 6 bases and J gave up 4 bases; unmatched junction bases: 7. The CDR3 DNA is TGTGCCAGCAGACCGTCGACAGGGGTCACTGAAGCTTTCTTT. Its protein is CASRPSTGVTEAFF.

The V and J genes are TRBV10-3 and TRBJ2-2; 10 bases are shared with TRBD1. This CDR3 spans 16 amino acids. The germline V gene has CDR1 ENHRY and CDR2 SYGVKD. Trimming at V came to 2 bases and at J to 6 bases, leaving 6 bases not matched to a gene. The DNA for the CDR3 is TGTGCCATCAGTGAGGGGACAGGGGCCTTTCCCGGGGAGCTGTTTTTT. Translating gives CAISEGTGAFPGELFF.

The CDR3 spells CSVAAKGSYGYTF. CDR3 coding DNA: TGCAGCGTTGCCGCGAAAGGGAGCTATGGCTACACCTTC. V is TRBV29-1 and J is TRBJ1-2; no firm D call. Deletions cut 4 bases from V and 4 bases from J, with 13 bases between. The CDR3 contains 13 residues. Germline loops: CDR1 SQVTM, CDR2 ANQGSEA.

The chain uses TRBV7-3 and TRBJ1-2, with D perhaps matching TRBD1 (6 bases). This CDR3 comprises 14 residues. Germline V gives CDR1 SGHTA, CDR2 FQGTGA. V lost 5 bases and J 6 bases, leaving 16 bases between the germline ends. Here the CDR3 reads CASSDRPGANGYTF. CDR3 bases: TGTGCCAGCAGCGATCGGCCAGGGGCGAATGGCTACACCTTC.